The sequence of this TCR beta chain was determined in a study of blood T cell repertoires in COVID-19. At the level of the study: PBMCs, B-cell-depleted T cells, or T cells provided the cDNA or gDNA that made up the material.

In the authors' methods: Using reference gene primer amplification, nucleated cell counts were estimated. The method was immunoSEQ multiplex PCR; TCRdb's version includes in-frame clones alone and lacks a portion of them. From that table come the V and J calls and clone size; the DNA was used to work out D and trimming. The repertoire holds more than 200,000 clones, roughly 90% seen once, with around 0.67% in the top ten. The sample comprised peripheral blood. This TCR was recovered from a human donor in a cohort sampled during active COVID-19.

Written as DNA, the CDR3 is TGTGCCAGCAGCTTGGATCTTGAGCGGGATAATTCACCCCTCCACTTT. This codes for CASSLDLERDNSPLHF. The V call is TRBV5-4, the J call TRBJ1-6; D call uncertain. The germline V gene has CDR1 SGHNT and CDR2 YYREEE (reference sequence). There are 16 residues in the CDR3. Trimming cost V 0 bases and J 5 bases, with 12 bases left between them.